The rows below give T cell receptor beta chains drawn from one sample of a study of control samples from healthy donors and cancer patients. This table comes from immunoSEQ multiplex PCR, and its TCRdb copy is limited to in-frame clones, with some not included. This sample has about 230,000 clones, with more than 65% found just once. The sample taken for sequencing was PBMCs. The receptor set was obtained from an older woman with lung cancer. CDR3s include the opening cysteine and the closing phenylalanine or tryptophan. D genes are given only for firm matches. Only part of the rows carry a size: once, few, many, or a class if the clone is expanded.

V gene: TRBV28; D gene: TRBD1; J gene: TRBJ1-2; clone size: NA; CDR3 protein: CASSAPTGARGYTF; CDR3 DNA: TGTGCCAGCAGTGCTCCGACAGGGGCCCGTGGGTACACCTTC
V gene: TRBV25-1; D gene: NA; J gene: TRBJ1-1; clone size: NA; CDR3 protein: CASRGPGTATEAFF; CDR3 DNA: TGTGCCAGCAGAGGACCGGGAACTGCCACTGAAGCTTTCTTT
V gene: TRBV3-1/TRBV3-2; D gene: TRBD1; J gene: TRBJ1-6; clone size: NA; CDR3 protein: CASSQTPGQGNSPLHF; CDR3 DNA: TGTGCCAGCAGCCAAACTCCGGGACAGGGGAATTCACCCCTCCACTTT
V gene: TRBV4-1; D gene: NA; J gene: TRBJ1-2; clone size: NA; CDR3 protein: CASSQDGNYYGYTF; CDR3 DNA: TGCGCCAGCAGCCAAGACGGCAACTACTATGGCTACACCTTC
V gene: TRBV11-2; D gene: NA; J gene: TRBJ2-7; clone size: NA; CDR3 protein: CASSLIRDRGEQYF; CDR3 DNA: TGTGCCAGCAGCTTAATCCGGGACCGGGGCGAGCAGTACTTC
V gene: TRBV7-3; D gene: TRBD2; J gene: TRBJ2-1; clone size: once; CDR3 protein: CASSLTTSGYNEQFF; CDR3 DNA: TGTGCCAGCAGCTTAACAACTAGCGGATACAATGAGCAGTTCTTC
V gene: TRBV5-1; D gene: TRBD2; J gene: TRBJ2-4; clone size: NA; CDR3 protein: CASSKGTSGDKNIQYF; CDR3 DNA: TGCGCCAGCAGCAAGGGGACTAGCGGGGACAAAAACATTCAGTACTTC
V gene: TRBV18; D gene: NA; J gene: TRBJ2-2; clone size: NA; CDR3 protein: CASSPGANTGELFF; CDR3 DNA: TGTGCCAGCTCACCGGGAGCGAACACCGGGGAGCTGTTTTTT
V gene: TRBV2; D gene: TRBD2; J gene: TRBJ2-5; clone size: NA; CDR3 protein: CASSDRLAGLETQYF; CDR3 DNA: TGTGCCAGCAGTGATAGACTAGCGGGGCTAGAGACCCAGTACTTC
V gene: TRBV5-1; D gene: TRBD1; J gene: TRBJ1-1; clone size: NA; CDR3 protein: CASSSTTGAVTEAFF; CDR3 DNA: TGCGCCAGCAGCTCAACTACAGGGGCTGTGACTGAAGCTTTCTTT
V gene: TRBV27; D gene: NA; J gene: TRBJ1-1; clone size: NA; CDR3 protein: CASHDSLGQAFF; CDR3 DNA: TGTGCCAGCCACGACTCATTAGGCCAAGCTTTCTTT
V gene: TRBV28; D gene: NA; J gene: TRBJ1-2; clone size: NA; CDR3 protein: CASRGQGAFHGYTF; CDR3 DNA: TGTGCCAGCAGGGGACAAGGGGCGTTCCATGGCTACACCTTC
V gene: TRBV5-1; D gene: NA; J gene: TRBJ1-6; clone size: NA; CDR3 protein: CASSPTAGAGNSPLHF; CDR3 DNA: TGCGCCAGCAGCCCTACCGCAGGGGCGGGTAATTCACCCCTCCACTTT
V gene: TRBV6-4; D gene: TRBD1; J gene: TRBJ2-1; clone size: NA; CDR3 protein: CASSGQGAGEQFF; CDR3 DNA: TGTGCCAGCAGTGGACAGGGGGCAGGAGAGCAGTTCTTC
V gene: TRBV30; D gene: NA; J gene: TRBJ1-1; clone size: NA; CDR3 protein: CAWTLRTEAFF; CDR3 DNA: TGTGCCTGGACTCTAAGAACTGAAGCTTTCTTT
V gene: TRBV9; D gene: NA; J gene: TRBJ2-2; clone size: NA; CDR3 protein: CASSVTSANTGELFF; CDR3 DNA: TGTGCCAGCAGCGTAACATCAGCGAACACCGGGGAGCTGTTTTTT